Here is one T cell receptor (beta chain) with its context. Its antigen remains unknown. This record comes from a study of CXCR3-negative and CXCR3-positive naive CD8 T cells. Triplicate sorts of 300,000 cells per CD8+ subset. The germline CDR1 and CDR2 sequences are KGHDR and SFDVKD. This CDR3 comprises 14 residues. Libraries were UMI-labeled 5' RACE TRB cDNA. For each CDR3 protein, TCRdb gives one entry from its re-call of the 5' RACE reads, without DNA. The sample holds about 94,000 distinct CDR3 sequences. General observations from the study: Relative to CXCR3-negative naive cells, CXCR3-positive naive cells had more hydrophobic TRB CDR3s. For naive cells, CXCR3-negative and CXCR3-positive subsets had similar TRBV-TRBJ usage; for memory cells, usage differed. Freshly isolated PBMCs were used in most assays, given partial CXCR3 loss after freezing.

The V gene is TRBV24-1, the J gene TRBJ2-1; lacking DNA, the TRBD1 call made by TCRdb goes unchecked. The sequencing sample was made of naive CXCR3+ CD8+ T cells from blood. Subset reported: CD45RO-CCR7+CD27+CD95- naive CD8+ T cells expressing CXCR3 (TNR3+). The sequence was collected from a human donor in good health. Some clones in this sample may be carry-over from other donors' samples. This chain's CDR3 is CATSTGTGGAEQFF.